The clone carrying this T cell receptor (beta chain) was seen repeatedly, ten times or more. As yet, its antigen is unknown. This sample is part of a study of T cell repertoires in cytomegalovirus infection. Findings and caveats of the study: There were HLA-C-restricted CMV-specific TCR beta clonotypes dominating the ex vivo response. People with CMV and the relevant HLA were identified by cumulative public TCR beta family frequency.

Germline values: CDR1 SEHNR, CDR2 FQNEAQ (reference sequence). Trimming pared 0 bases from V and 0 bases from J, leaving 11 bases between. This CDR3 contains 16 residues. TCRdb reanalysed the reads using MiXCR and keeps one entry per CDR3 protein. The sample lists some 940,000 distinct CDR3 sequences, approximately 31% seen once, with about an eighth in the top ten. V gene TRBV7-9 combines with J gene TRBJ2-5; D is perhaps TRBD1 or TRBD2 (6 bases each). The source is a human donor in good health (CMV status not recorded). Some clones in this sample may be carry-over from other donors' samples. The sequencing used cultured CD8+ T cells from PBMCs, collected from culture after CMV antigen stimulation. This CDR3 reads CASSLAGGPYQETQYF. The CDR3 DNA sequence: TGTGCCAGCAGCTTAGCGGGGGGCCCGTACCAAGAGACCCAGTACTTC.